This TCR beta chain was obtained from a study of long-term antiretroviral therapy in people with HIV. Findings and caveats of the study: Whichever time point was examined, clones expanded before ART dominated the repertoire.

The United States was where all participants with HIV were treated. Before they underwent DNA extraction, samples held 1-10 million cryopreserved PBMC. An immunoSEQ assay, version v3.0, was performed at survey level. Clones were read by immunoSEQ multiplex PCR, and TCRdb kept only the in-frame ones, dropping some. Of approximately 33,000 clones in the sample, roughly 85% were seen once. Germline V lookup: CDR1 GTSNPN, CDR2 SVGIG (reference sequence). V dropped 2 bases and J dropped 8 bases, with 9 bases sitting between them. This CDR3 comprises 11 residues. This clone was observed once. Antigen specificity is unknown.

This clonotype was sampled from a man in his late teens or twenties with HIV. This material consisted of unsorted PBMCs, taken 0.4 years before starting antiretroviral therapy. The chain carries TRBV30 and TRBJ1-2, with D uncertain. The CDR3 nucleotides are TGTGCCTGGAGTCGGTTCTCCGGCTACACCTTC. Amino acids: CAWSRFSGYTF.